What follows describes a single T cell receptor beta chain. Antigen specificity is unknown. Looked up from germline, CDR1 is SGHDT and CDR2 is YYEEEE. The V gene lost 2 bases and the J gene lost 6 bases, with 11 bases spanning the gap. The CDR3 spans 14 residues. The sample is drawn from a study of shared clonotypes between healthy human individuals. Assay used: immunoSEQ multiplex PCR; TCRdb lists only in-frame clones, some missing. Seen here are some 2,000,000 clones, 85% to 95% observed once, and the top ten hold under 0.15%. Study results and caveats: Sampling used blood alone; tissue repertoires probably differ.

What was sequenced was naive CD4+ T cells sorted from blood. Subset indicated: CD45RA+ positively selected. This clonotype was obtained from a man younger than 30 in good health. This chain links TRBV5-6 with TRBJ2-2; D gene uncertain. CDR3 coding DNA: TGTGCCAGCAGCTTTGGCGCTAAACCCGGGGAGCTGTTTTTT. Protein sequence: CASSFGAKPGELFF.